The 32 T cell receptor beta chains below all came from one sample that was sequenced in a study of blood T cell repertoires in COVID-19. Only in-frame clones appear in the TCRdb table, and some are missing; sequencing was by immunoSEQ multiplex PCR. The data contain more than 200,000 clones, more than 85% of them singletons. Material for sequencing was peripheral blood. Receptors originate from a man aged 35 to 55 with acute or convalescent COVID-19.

The CDR3 loop reads CASSLQQGGEQYF. The CDR3 nucleotides read TGTGCCAGCAGCTTACAGCAGGGAGGCGAGCAGTACTTC. V gene TRBV7-2 combines with J gene TRBJ2-7, with D perhaps matching TRBD2 (6 bases). The CDR3 has 13 amino acids. Germline CDR1 reads SGHTA; CDR2 reads FQGNSA. The V end was cut by 2 bases, the J end by 6 bases, with 11 bases between.

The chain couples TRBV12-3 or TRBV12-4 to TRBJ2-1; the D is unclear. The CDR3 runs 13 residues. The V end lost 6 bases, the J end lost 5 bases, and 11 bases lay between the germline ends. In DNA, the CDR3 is TGTGCCAGCAGGTTTCTGCAGGACAATGAGCAGTTCTTC. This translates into CASRFLQDNEQFF.

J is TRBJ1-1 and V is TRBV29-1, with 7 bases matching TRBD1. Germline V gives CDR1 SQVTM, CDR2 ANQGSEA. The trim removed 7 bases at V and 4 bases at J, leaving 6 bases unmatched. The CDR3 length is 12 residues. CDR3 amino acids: CSATGTVTEAFF. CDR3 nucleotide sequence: TGCAGCGCCACCGGGACAGTCACTGAAGCTTTCTTT.

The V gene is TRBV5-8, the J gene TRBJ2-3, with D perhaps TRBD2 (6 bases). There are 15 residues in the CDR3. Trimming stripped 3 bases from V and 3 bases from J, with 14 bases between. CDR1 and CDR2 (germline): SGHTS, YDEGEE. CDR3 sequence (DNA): TGTGCCAGCAGCTCGGGACTTCCCCGGACAGATACGCAGTATTTT. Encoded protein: CASSSGLPRTDTQYF.

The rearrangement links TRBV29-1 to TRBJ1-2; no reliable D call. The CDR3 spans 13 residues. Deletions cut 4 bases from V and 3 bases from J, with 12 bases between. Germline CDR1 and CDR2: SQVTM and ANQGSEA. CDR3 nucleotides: TGCAGCGTTGTTCCTACAGAGTACTATGGCTACACCTTC. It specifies CSVVPTEYYGYTF.

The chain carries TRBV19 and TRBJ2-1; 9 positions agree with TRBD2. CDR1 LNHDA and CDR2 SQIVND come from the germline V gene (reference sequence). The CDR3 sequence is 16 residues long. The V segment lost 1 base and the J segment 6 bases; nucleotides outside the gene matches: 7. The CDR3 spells CASSIGPGLAVNEQFF. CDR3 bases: TGTGCCAGTAGTATAGGGCCGGGACTAGCTGTCAATGAGCAGTTCTTC.

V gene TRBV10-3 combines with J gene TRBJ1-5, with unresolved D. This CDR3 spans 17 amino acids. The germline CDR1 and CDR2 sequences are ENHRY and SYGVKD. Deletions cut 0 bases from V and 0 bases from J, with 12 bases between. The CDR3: CAISESKSSDSNQPQHF. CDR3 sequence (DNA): TGTGCCATCAGTGAGTCGAAAAGTTCAGATAGCAATCAGCCCCAGCATTTT.

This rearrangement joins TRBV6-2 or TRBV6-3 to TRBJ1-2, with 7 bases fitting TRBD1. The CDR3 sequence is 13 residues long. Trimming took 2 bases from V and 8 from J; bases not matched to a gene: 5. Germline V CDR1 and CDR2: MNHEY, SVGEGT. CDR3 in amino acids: CASSYGPGGGYTF. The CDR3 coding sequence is TGTGCCAGCAGTTACGGCCCAGGGGGAGGCTACACCTTC.

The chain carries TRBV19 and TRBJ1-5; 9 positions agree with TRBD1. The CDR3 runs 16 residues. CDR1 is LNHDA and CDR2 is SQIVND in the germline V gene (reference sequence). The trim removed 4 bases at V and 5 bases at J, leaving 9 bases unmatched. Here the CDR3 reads CASSKQGQGRYQPQHF. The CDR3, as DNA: TGTGCCAGTAGTAAACAAGGACAGGGGAGGTATCAGCCCCAGCATTTT.

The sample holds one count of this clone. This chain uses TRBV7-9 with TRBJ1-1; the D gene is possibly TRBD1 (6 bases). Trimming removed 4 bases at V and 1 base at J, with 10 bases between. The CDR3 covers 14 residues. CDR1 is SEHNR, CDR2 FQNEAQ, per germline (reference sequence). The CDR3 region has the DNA TGTGCCAGCAGCTACAGGGAGGGGAACACTGAAGCTTTCTTT. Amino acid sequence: CASSYREGNTEAFF.

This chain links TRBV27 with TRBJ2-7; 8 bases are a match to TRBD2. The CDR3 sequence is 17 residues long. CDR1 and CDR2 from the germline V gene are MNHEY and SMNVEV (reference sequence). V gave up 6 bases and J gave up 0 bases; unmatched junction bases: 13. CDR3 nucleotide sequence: TGTGCCAGCAGCCCCGGACTAGCCGCGTCGCTCTCCTACGAGCAGTACTTC. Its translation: CASSPGLAASLSYEQYF.

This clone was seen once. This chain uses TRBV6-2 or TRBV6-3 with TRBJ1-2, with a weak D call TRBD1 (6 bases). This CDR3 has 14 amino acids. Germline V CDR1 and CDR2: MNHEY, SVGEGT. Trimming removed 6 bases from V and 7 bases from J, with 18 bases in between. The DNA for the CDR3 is TGTGCCAGCAGCCCCCAAGGGGGATTCGGTGGCTACACCTTC. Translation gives CASSPQGGFGGYTF.

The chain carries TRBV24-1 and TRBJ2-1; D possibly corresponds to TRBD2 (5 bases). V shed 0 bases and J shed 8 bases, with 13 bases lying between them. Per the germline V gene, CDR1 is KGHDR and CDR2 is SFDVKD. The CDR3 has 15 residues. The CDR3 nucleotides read TGTGCCACCAGTGATTTGCGGGCTAGCTTCGATGAGCAGTTCTTC. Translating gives CATSDLRASFDEQFF.

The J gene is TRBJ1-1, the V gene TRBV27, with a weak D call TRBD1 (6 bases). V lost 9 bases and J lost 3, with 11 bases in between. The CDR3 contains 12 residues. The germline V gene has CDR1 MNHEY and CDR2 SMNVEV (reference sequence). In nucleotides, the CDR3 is TGTGCCAGTCACGGACAGTACACTGAAGCTTTCTTT. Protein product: CASHGQYTEAFF.

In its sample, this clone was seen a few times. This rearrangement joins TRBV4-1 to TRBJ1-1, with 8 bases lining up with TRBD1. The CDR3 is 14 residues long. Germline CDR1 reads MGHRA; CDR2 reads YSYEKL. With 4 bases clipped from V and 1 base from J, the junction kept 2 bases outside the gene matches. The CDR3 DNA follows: TGCGCCAGCAGCCTACAGGGGGGGAACACTGAAGCTTTCTTT. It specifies CASSLQGGNTEAFF.

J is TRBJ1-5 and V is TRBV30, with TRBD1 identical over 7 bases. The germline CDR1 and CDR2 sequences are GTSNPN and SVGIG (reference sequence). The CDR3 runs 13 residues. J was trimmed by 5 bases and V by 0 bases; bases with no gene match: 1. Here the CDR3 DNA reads TGTGCCTGGAGTGTGGGGACAGATCAGCCCCAGCATTTT. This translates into CAWSVGTDQPQHF.

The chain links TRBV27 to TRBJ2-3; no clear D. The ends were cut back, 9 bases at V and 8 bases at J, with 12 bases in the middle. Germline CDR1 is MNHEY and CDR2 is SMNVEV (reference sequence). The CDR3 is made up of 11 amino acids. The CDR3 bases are TGTGCCAGGACATTATGTTGTACGCAGTATTTT. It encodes CARTLCCTQYF.

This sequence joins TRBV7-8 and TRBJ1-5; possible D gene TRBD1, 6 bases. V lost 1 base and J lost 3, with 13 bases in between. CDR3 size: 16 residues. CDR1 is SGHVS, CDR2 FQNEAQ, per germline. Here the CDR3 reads CASSLGQTGPNQPQHF. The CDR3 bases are TGTGCCAGCAGCTTAGGGCAGACAGGTCCCAATCAGCCCCAGCATTTT.

The CDR3 DNA reads as TGCGCCAGCAGCCAAGGGACCTCAGGGGGCGGCGAGCAGTACTTC. It encodes CASSQGTSGGGEQYF. The chain joins TRBV4-3 to TRBJ2-7; TRBD1 aligns across 8 bases. This CDR3 spans 15 amino acids. CDR1 LGHNA and CDR2 YSLEER come from the germline V gene. The junction had 8 bases not matched to a gene; V was cut back by 1 base and J by 6 bases.

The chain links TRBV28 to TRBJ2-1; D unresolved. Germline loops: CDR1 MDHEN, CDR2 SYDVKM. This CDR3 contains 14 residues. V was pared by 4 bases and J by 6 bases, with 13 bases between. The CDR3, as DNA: TGTGCCAGCAGTTGGAGTCCCAGCAGCAATGAGCAGTTCTTC. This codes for CASSWSPSSNEQFF. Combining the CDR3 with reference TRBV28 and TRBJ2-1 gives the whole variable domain DVKVTQSSRYLVKRTGEKVFLECVQDMDHENMFWYRQDPGLGLRLIYFSYDVKMKEKGDIPEGYSVSREKKERFSLILESASTNQTSMYLCASSWSPSSNEQFFGPGTRLTVL.

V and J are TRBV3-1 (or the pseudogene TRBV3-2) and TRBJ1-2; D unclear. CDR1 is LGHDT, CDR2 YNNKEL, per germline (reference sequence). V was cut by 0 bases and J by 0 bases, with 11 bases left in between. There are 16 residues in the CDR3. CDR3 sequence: CASSQDIRHTNYGYTF. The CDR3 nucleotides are TGTGCCAGCAGCCAAGATATTAGACACACTAACTATGGCTACACCTTC.

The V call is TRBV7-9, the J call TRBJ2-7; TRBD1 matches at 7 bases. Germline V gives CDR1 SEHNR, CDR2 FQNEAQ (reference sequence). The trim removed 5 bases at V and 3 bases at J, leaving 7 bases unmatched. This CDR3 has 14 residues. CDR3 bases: TGTGCCAGCAGCCCCCGGGACAGTAACTACGAGCAGTACTTC. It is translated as CASSPRDSNYEQYF.

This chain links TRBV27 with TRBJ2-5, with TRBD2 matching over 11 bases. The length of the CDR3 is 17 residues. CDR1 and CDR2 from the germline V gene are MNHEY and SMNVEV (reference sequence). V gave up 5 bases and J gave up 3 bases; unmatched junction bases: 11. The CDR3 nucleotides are TGTGCCAGCAGTCCAGGAGTAGCGGGAGGGCCAGAAGAGACCCAGTACTTC. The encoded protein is CASSPGVAGGPEETQYF.

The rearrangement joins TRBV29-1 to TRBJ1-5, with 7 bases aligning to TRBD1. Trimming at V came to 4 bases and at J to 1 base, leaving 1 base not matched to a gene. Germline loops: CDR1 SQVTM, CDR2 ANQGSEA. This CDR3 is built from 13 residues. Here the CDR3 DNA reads TGCAGCGTTGTACAGGGGAGCAATCAGCCCCAGCATTTT. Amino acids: CSVVQGSNQPQHF.

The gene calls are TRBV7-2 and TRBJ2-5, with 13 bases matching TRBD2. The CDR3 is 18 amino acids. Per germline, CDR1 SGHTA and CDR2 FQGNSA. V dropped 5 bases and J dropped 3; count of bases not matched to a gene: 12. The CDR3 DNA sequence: TGTGCCAGCAGCCGTCTCCAGACTAGCGGGAGGTCGGAAGAGACCCAGTACTTC. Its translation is CASSRLQTSGRSEETQYF.

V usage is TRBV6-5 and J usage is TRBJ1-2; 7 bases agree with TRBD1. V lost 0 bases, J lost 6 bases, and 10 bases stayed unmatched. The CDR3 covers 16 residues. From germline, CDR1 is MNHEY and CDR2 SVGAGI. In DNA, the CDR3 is TGTGCCAGCAGTTACTCTAGTAGGGGGCAAAGGGATGGCTACACCTTC. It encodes CASSYSSRGQRDGYTF.

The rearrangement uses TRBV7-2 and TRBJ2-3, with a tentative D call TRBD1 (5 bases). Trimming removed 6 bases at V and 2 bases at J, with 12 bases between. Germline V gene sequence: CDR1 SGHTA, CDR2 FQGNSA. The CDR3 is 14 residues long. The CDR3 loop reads CASRGQWVTDTQYF. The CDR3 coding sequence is TGTGCCAGCAGGGGGCAGTGGGTCACAGATACGCAGTATTTT.

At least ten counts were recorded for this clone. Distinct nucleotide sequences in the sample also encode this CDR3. The CDR3 DNA reads TGTGCCAGCAGATCGGGACTAGCGGGCTTATACGAGCAGTACTTC. Translating gives CASRSGLAGLYEQYF. This chain links TRBV27 with TRBJ2-7, with 12 bases aligning to TRBD2. Germline V gene sequence: CDR1 MNHEY, CDR2 SMNVEV (reference sequence). The CDR3 is made up of 15 amino acids. With 6 bases clipped from V and 4 bases from J, the junction kept 7 bases outside the gene matches.

CDR3 sequence reads: CASSQEGSASRGLFF. The CDR3 coding sequence is TGCGCCAGCAGCCAAGAGGGGTCGGCTTCAAGGGGGCTGTTTTTT. The V gene is TRBV4-1, the J gene TRBJ2-2; tentatively, D is TRBD1 (5 bases). Trimming removed 0 bases at V and 13 bases at J, with 18 bases between. The CDR3 runs to 15 residues. Germline CDR1 and CDR2: MGHRA and YSYEKL.

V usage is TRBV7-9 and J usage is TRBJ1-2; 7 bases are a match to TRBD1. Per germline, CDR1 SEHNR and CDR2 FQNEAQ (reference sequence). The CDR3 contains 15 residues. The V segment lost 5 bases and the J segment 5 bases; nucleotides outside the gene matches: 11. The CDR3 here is CASSPGTAFLYGYTF. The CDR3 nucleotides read TGTGCCAGCAGCCCCGGGACAGCCTTTCTATATGGCTACACCTTC.

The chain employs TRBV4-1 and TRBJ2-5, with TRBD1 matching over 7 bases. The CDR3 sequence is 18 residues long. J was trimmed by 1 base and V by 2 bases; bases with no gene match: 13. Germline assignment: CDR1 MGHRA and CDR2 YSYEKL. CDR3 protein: CASSQTTPLDRAQETQYF. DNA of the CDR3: TGCGCCAGCAGCCAAACAACCCCTCTAGACAGGGCCCAAGAGACCCAGTACTTC.

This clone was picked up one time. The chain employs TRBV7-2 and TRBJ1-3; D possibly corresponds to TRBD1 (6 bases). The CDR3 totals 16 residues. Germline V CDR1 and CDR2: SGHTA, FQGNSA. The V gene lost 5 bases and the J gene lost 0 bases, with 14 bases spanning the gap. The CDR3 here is CASSVTGTPSGNTIYF. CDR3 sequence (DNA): TGTGCCAGCAGCGTCACAGGGACCCCCTCTGGAAACACCATATATTTT.